This T cell receptor (beta chain) is from a study of CD8+ T cells in alopecia areata. The overall study: Treatment comprised oral tofacitinib, 5 to 10 mg twice daily, in treated patients. Tofacitinib therapy lasting 6 to 18 months was followed by 6 months off drug.

Study-wide points: An increase in clonality over normal scalp was evident in lesional scalp, especially alopecia totalis/universalis.

CDR3 size: 15 residues. Germline CDR1 reads PRHDT; CDR2 reads FYEKMQ (reference sequence). Trimming took 2 bases from V and 6 from J; bases not matched to a gene: 5. Turning to this clone: The antigen remains undetermined.

Extraction and reverse transcription of RNA yielded cDNA as the sequencing template. Libraries were prepared by immunoSEQ multiplex PCR; TCRdb keeps only in-frame clonotypes and omits some of them. Of roughly 140,000 clones listed, 45% to 60% are singletons. Patients with alopecia areata provided lesional scalp punch biopsies as well as peripheral blood. The origin of this receptor is a human donor with alopecia areata. Sequencing used CD8+ T cells sorted from blood, obtained at week 0. The rearrangement uses TRBV13 and TRBJ2-7; 12 bases line up with TRBD2. The CDR3 DNA sequence: TGTGCCAGCAGCTTAAGGACTAGCGGGGTAGGCGAGCAGTACTTC. It specifies CASSLRTSGVGEQYF.